The rows below give T cell receptor beta chains drawn from one sample of a study of T cells after posttransplantation cyclophosphamide. Sequenced by immunoSEQ multiplex PCR; TCRdb stores in-frame clones only, minus some. Among about 17,000 clones listed, roughly 85% were seen once. This sample comprised PBMCs, obtained after allogeneic stem cell transplant with calcineurin inhibitor and methotrexate. These receptors all come from a female patient aged 18 to 35 who received an allogeneic stem cell transplant from an unrelated donor, was CMV-positive, and had acute and chronic GVHD. Some T cells may be graft donor cells. Each CDR3 is given with its conserved first and last residue. D genes are given only for firm matches. Size is stated for part of the rows, as once, few or many counts, or as a class when the clone is expanded.

>TRBJ2-1|NA|NA|TRBV7-9
TGTGCCAGCAGCTCCAGCGGCGGGTACCCTTACAATGAGCAGTTCTTC
CASSSSGGYPYNEQFF
>TRBJ2-7|NA|TRBD1|TRBV7-9
TGTGCCAGCAGCTCGTCCGGGACAGGGGTCTACGAGCAGTACTTC
CASSSSGTGVYEQYF
>TRBJ1-3|NA|NA|TRBV28
TGTGCCAGCAGTTCATACGGAGCCTCCTCTGGAAACACCATATATTTT
CASSSYGASSGNTIYF
>TRBJ2-1|NA|TRBD2|TRBV2
TGTGCCAGCCTATCAACTAGCGGGAGGTTAAATGAGCAGTTCTTC
CASLSTSGRLNEQFF
>TRBJ2-5|NA|NA|TRBV7-9
TGTGCCAGCAGCTTATCACAGGGTTCGGAGACCCAGTACTTC
CASSLSQGSETQYF
>TRBJ1-4|NA|NA|TRBV2
TGTGCCAGCAGTGCGAGGGAAAAACTGTTTTTT
CASSAREKLFF
>TRBJ2-3|NA|TRBD2|TRBV10-2
TGCGCCAGCAGTGGTCTAGCGGGACCCACAGATACGCAGTATTTT
CASSGLAGPTDTQYF
>TRBJ2-5|NA|NA|TRBV28
TGTGCCAGCAGTTTATCGGGCGGGTACCAAGAGACCCAGTACTTC
CASSLSGGYQETQYF
>TRBJ1-1|NA|NA|TRBV27
TGTGCCAGCAGCCGGGTGGTCCCGGGGTTGGGCACTGAAGCTTTCTTT
CASSRVVPGLGTEAFF
>TRBJ2-2|NA|TRBD2|TRBV7-9
TGTGCCAGCGGCGGATTACAACTAGCGGGAGGGACCGGGGAGCTGTTTTTT
CASGGLQLAGGTGELFF
>TRBJ2-3|NA|TRBD2|TRBV4-1
TGCGCCAGCAGCGAGGGACTAGCGGGAGGGCAAAGAACAGATACGCAGTATTTT
CASSEGLAGGQRTDTQYF
>TRBJ2-5|once|NA|TRBV5-4
TGTGCCAGCAGCTTGGTAAGGGGCACAGAGACCCAGTACTTC
CASSLVRGTETQYF
>TRBJ1-2|NA|TRBD1|TRBV27
TGTGCCAGCAGACAGCGACTTGCTCGGGACAGTAACTATGGCTACACCTTC
CASRQRLARDSNYGYTF
>TRBJ2-7|NA|TRBD1|TRBV6-1
TGTGCCAGCAGTGATTGGGACAGATCCTACGAGCAGTACTTC
CASSDWDRSYEQYF
>TRBJ2-7|NA|NA|TRBV5-1
TGCGCCAGCAGCTCAGGTGTCGAGCAGTACTTC
CASSSGVEQYF
>TRBJ2-5|NA|TRBD2|TRBV5-4
TGTGCCAGCAGCCGAAGGTTAGCGGGAGCCCAGGAGACCCAGTACTTC
CASSRRLAGAQETQYF
>TRBJ1-4|NA|TRBD1|TRBV28
TGTGCCAGCGGGACAGGGGGTGTTCTGAATGAAAAACTGTTTTTT
CASGTGGVLNEKLFF
>TRBJ2-1|NA|NA|TRBV27
TGTGCCAGCAGTTCCTCCCCCGTGTACAATGAGCAGTTCTTC
CASSSSPVYNEQFF
>TRBJ2-1|NA|TRBD2|TRBV19
TGTGCCACCCGACTAGCGAGGTCCTACAATGAGCAGTTCTTC
CATRLARSYNEQFF
>TRBJ2-7|NA|NA|TRBV5-5
TGTGCGACCAGCGACCATCCAGACATACGCTACGAGCAGTACTTC
CATSDHPDIRYEQYF
>TRBJ1-2|NA|NA|TRBV6-1
TGTGCCAGCAGTGTAGAATATGGCTACACCTTC
CASSVEYGYTF
>TRBJ2-5|NA|NA|TRBV30
TGTGCCTGGAGTGTATCGCACCAGGGGACCCAGTACTTC
CAWSVSHQGTQYF
>TRBJ2-1|NA|TRBD2|TRBV6-5
TGTGCCAGCAGCCTAGGGACTAGCGGGTACAATGAGCAGTTCTTC
CASSLGTSGYNEQFF
>TRBJ1-3|few|NA|TRBV6-1
TGTGCCAGCAGTGACGGAGTATCTGGAAACACCATATATTTT
CASSDGVSGNTIYF
>TRBJ2-1|NA|TRBD2|TRBV10-3
TGTGCCATCAAGGATACACTAGCGGGAGGGCGGGATGAGCAGTTCTTC
CAIKDTLAGGRDEQFF
>TRBJ2-1|NA|TRBD2|TRBV29-1
TGCAGCGTTGGGACTAGCGGGAGGCCCGACAATGAGCAGTTCTTC
CSVGTSGRPDNEQFF
>TRBJ2-7|NA|TRBD2|TRBV7-8
TGTGCCAGCAGCGACCTCTGGGCTAGCGGGACCCCTCGCGGGCAGTACTTC
CASSDLWASGTPRGQYF
>TRBJ1-1|NA|TRBD1|TRBV6-1
TGTGCCAGCAGTGAAGCCCTTAGCCGGGACAGGGGTTCAGGAGGTTTCTTT
CASSEALSRDRGSGGFF
>TRBJ1-4|NA|NA|TRBV7-9
TGTGCCAGCAGCTTAGCGGGGGCCGCCGGGGAAAAACTGTTTTTT
CASSLAGAAGEKLFF